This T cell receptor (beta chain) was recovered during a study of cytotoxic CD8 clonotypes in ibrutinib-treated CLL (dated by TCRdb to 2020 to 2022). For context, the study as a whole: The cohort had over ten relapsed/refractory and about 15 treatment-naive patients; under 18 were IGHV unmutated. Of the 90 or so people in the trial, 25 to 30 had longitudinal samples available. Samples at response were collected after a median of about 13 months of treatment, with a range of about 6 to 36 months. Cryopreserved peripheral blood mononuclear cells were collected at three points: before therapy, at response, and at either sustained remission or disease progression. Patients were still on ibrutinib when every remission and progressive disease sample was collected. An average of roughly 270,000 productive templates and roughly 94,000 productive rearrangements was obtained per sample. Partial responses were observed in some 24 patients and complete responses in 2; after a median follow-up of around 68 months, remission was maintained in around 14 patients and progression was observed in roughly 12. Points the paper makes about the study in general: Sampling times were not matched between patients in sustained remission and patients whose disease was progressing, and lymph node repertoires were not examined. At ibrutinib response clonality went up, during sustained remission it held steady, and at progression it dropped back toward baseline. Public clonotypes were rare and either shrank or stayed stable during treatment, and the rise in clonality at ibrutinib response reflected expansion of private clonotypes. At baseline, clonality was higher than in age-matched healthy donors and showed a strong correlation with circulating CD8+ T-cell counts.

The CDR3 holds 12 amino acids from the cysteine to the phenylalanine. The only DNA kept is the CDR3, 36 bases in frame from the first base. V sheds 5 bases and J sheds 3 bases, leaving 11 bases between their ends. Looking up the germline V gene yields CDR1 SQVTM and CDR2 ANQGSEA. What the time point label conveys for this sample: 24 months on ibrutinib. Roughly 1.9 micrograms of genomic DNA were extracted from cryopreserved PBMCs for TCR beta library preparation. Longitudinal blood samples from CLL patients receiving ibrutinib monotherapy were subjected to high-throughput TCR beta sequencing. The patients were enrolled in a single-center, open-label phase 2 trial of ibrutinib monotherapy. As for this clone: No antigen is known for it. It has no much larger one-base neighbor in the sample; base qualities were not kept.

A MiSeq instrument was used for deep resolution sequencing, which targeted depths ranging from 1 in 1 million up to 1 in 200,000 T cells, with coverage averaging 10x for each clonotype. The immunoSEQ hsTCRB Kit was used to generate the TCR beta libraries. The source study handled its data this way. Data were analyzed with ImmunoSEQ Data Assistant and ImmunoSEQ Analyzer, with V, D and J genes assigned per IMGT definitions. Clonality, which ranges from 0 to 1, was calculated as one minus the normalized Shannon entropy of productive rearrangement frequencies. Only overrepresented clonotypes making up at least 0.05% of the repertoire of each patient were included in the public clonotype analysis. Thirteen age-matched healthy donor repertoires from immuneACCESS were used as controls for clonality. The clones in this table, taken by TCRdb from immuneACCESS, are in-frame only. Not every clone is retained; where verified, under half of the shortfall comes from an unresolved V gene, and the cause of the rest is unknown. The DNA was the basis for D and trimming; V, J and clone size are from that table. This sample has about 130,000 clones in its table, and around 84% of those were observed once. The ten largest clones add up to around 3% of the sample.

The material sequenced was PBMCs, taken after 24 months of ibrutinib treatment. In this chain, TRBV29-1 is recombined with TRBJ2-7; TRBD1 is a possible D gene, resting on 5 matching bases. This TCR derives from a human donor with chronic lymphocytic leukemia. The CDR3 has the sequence CSVTSGRYEQYF. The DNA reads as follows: TGCAGCGTTACATCAGGGCGCTACGAGCAGTACTTC.